What follows are 14 T cell receptor beta chains derived from one specimen sequenced in a study of shared clonotypes between healthy human individuals. Using immunoSEQ multiplex PCR, the repertoire was profiled, and TCRdb retains in-frame clones only, with some absent. This table holds about 510,000 clones, around 96% found once. The sequenced material came from naive CD4+ T cells sorted from blood. Subset specified: CD45RA+ positively selected. These receptors came from a woman younger than 45 in good health.

The sample holds one count of this clone. The rearrangement links TRBV6-5 to TRBJ1-3, with D unresolved. The ends were cut back, 5 bases at V and 0 bases at J, with 5 bases in the middle. Germline CDR1 MNHEY, CDR2 SVGAGI. The CDR3 extends over 13 amino acids. The DNA for the CDR3 is TGTGCCAGCAGTCGGAGCTCTGGAAACACCATATATTTT. Translation gives CASSRSSGNTIYF.

The chain couples TRBV10-3 to TRBJ2-4; possibly TRBD1 for D (5 bases). Per germline, CDR1 ENHRY and CDR2 SYGVKD. Trimming removed 3 bases from V and 3 bases from J, with 15 bases in between. This CDR3 region has 16 residues. The chain's CDR3 is CAISDGQGVGKNIQYF. For the CDR3, the DNA is TGTGCCATCAGTGACGGGCAGGGCGTTGGCAAAAACATTCAGTACTTC.

The genes are TRBV28 and TRBJ2-1; D gene ambiguous. Germline V CDR1 and CDR2: MDHEN, SYDVKM. Trimming took off 6 bases at V and 3 bases at J, with 15 bases between the two ends. The CDR3 extends over 15 amino acids. CDR3 DNA sequence: TGTGCCAGCAGCCCACCGGGCAGTAACTACAATGAGCAGTTCTTC. Translated: CASSPPGSNYNEQFF.

The chain joins TRBV18 to TRBJ2-7, with TRBD2 matching 13 bases. V gave up 1 base and J gave up 5 bases; unmatched junction bases: 11. Per the germline V gene, CDR1 is KGHSH and CDR2 is LQKENI. This CDR3 spans 18 amino acids. This CDR3 reads CASSPRSGLAGVSHEQYF. CDR3 bases: TGTGCCAGCTCACCACGGTCAGGACTAGCGGGAGTCAGCCACGAGCAGTACTTC.

The sample holds a few counts of this clone. Different DNA sequences within this sample yield the same CDR3. The chain has TRBV4-1 and TRBJ1-1; D is unclear. V was shortened by 3 bases and J by 1 base, with 3 bases between the two germline ends. Germline values: CDR1 MGHRA, CDR2 YSYEKL. The CDR3 has 12 amino acids. The CDR3 loop is CASSQGNTEAFF. The CDR3 nucleotides read TGCGCCAGCAGCCAGGGGAACACTGAAGCTTTCTTT.

This clone was seen a handful of times. CDR3 sequence reads: CGGLANYEQYF. CDR3 sequence (DNA): TGTGGGGGCCTAGCGAACTACGAGCAGTACTTC. The chain carries TRBV19 and TRBJ2-7, with a weak D call TRBD2 (6 bases). In germline, CDR1 is LNHDA, CDR2 SQIVND (reference sequence). The CDR3 contains 11 residues. Together with reference TRBV19 and TRBJ2-7, the CDR3 gives the full variable domain: DGGITQSPKYLFRKEGQNVTLSCEQNLNHDAMYWYRQDPGQGLRLIYYSQIVNDFQKGDIAEGYSVSREKKESFPLTVTSAQKNPTAFYLCGGLANYEQYFGPGTRLTVT.

As DNA, the CDR3 is TGTGCCAGAAGCTTGGAGGGGATCTTAGGCTGCTCTGGGGCCAACGTCCTGACTTTC. Encoded protein: CARSLEGILGCSGANVLTF. The chain carries TRBV5-3 and TRBJ2-6; D is perhaps TRBD1 (5 bases). TRBV5-3 is noted as an ORF with a role that remains uncertain. There are 19 residues in the CDR3. Trimming left V 0 bases short and J 0 bases short, with 16 bases between.

As DNA, the CDR3 is TGTGCCAGCAGTTCCTTGGGCTACGAGCAGTACTTC. Protein sequence: CASSSLGYEQYF. The chain carries TRBV28 and TRBJ2-7; no firm D call. This CDR3 is built from 12 residues. Trimming stripped 4 bases from V and 3 bases from J, with 7 bases between. Germline V gives CDR1 MDHEN, CDR2 SYDVKM.

This clone appeared once. V gene TRBV11-2 combines with J gene TRBJ2-7; D gene uncertain. The CDR3 is 14 residues long. Trimming removed 2 bases from V and 7 bases from J, with 15 bases in between. Germline CDR1 reads SGHAT; CDR2 reads FQNNGV. The CDR3 loop reads CASSLSDRWLEQYF. CDR3 DNA: TGTGCCAGCAGCTTATCGGACCGCTGGCTGGAGCAGTACTTC. Full variable domain (missing parts from reference TRBV11-2 and TRBJ2-7): EAGVAQSPRYKIIEKRQSVAFWCNPISGHATLYWYQQILGQGPKLLIQFQNNGVVDDSQLPKDRFSAERLKGVDSTLKIQPAKLEDSAVYLCASSLSDRWLEQYFGPGTRLTVT.

The chain carries TRBV11-2 and TRBJ1-6; D is uncertain. V lost 3 bases and J 8 bases, leaving 8 bases between the germline ends. The CDR3 length is 13 residues. Germline V gives CDR1 SGHAT, CDR2 FQNNGV. DNA of the CDR3: TGTGCCAGCAGCTTTCTTGGGGATTCACCCCTCCACTTT. It translates to CASSFLGDSPLHF. The whole variable domain, filled in from reference TRBV11-2 and TRBJ1-6, reads EAGVAQSPRYKIIEKRQSVAFWCNPISGHATLYWYQQILGQGPKLLIQFQNNGVVDDSQLPKDRFSAERLKGVDSTLKIQPAKLEDSAVYLCASSFLGDSPLHFGNGTRLTVT.

The V call is TRBV14, the J call TRBJ2-7; 10 bases align to TRBD1. V was pared by 5 bases and J by 2 bases, with 3 bases of the junction left unmatched. CDR3 length equals 14 residues. Germline lookup yields CDR1 SGHDN and CDR2 FVKESK. CDR3 protein: CASSGGQGAYEQYF. DNA for the CDR3: TGTGCCAGCAGCGGTGGACAGGGGGCCTACGAGCAGTACTTC.

The chain carries TRBV28 and TRBJ1-2; no definite D call. Looked up from germline, CDR1 is MDHEN and CDR2 is SYDVKM. Between the trimmed V and J ends, which lost 2 bases and 3 bases, there was a span of 13 bases. CDR3 size: 15 residues. CDR3 in amino acids: CASSLLYGKDYGYTF. The CDR3 nucleotides are TGTGCCAGCAGTTTACTCTACGGGAAGGACTATGGCTACACCTTC.

This rearrangement joins TRBV7-9 to TRBJ1-1; D possibly corresponds to TRBD1 (5 bases). Trimming took 10 bases from V and 7 from J, leaving 22 bases between them. Germline V gene sequence: CDR1 SEHNR, CDR2 FQNEAQ (reference sequence). CDR3 length: 14 amino acids. CDR3 loop: CATRGGGQGDEAFF. CDR3 nucleotide sequence: TGTGCCACCCGGGGGGGAGGTCAGGGAGATGAAGCTTTCTTT. The full variable domain, rest sourced from reference TRBV7-9 and TRBJ1-1, is DTGVSQNPRHKITKRGQNVTFRCDPISEHNRLYWYRQTLGQGPEFLTYFQNEAQLEKSRLLSDRFSAERPKGSFSTLEIQRTEQGDSAMYLCATRGGGQGDEAFFGQGTRLTVV.

The V and J genes are TRBV28 and TRBJ2-7; D remains ambiguous. The length of the CDR3 is 15 residues. Germline V gene data show CDR1 as MDHEN and CDR2 as SYDVKM. V was cut by 5 bases and J by 2 bases, with 16 bases left in between. CDR3 DNA sequence: TGTGCCAGCAGTGGACCGGGCCAGAAGCCCTACGAGCAGTACTTC. Encoded protein: CASSGPGQKPYEQYF.